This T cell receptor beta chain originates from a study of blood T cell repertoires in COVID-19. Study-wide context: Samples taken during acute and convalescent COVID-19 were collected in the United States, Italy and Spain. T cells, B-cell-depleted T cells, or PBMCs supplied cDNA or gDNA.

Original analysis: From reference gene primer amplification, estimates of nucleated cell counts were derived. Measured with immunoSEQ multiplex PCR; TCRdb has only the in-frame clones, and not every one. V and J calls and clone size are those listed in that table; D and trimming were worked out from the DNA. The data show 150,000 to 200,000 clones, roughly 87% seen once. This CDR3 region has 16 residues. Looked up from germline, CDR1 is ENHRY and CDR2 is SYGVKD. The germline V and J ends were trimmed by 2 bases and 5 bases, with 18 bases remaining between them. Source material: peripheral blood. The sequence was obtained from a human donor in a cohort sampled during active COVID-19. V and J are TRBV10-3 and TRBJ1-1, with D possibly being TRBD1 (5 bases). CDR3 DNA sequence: TGTGCCATCAGTGAGCCCACGAGGGGCGCGGGGACTGAAGCTTTCTTT. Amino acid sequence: CAISEPTRGAGTEAFF.